The clone carrying this T cell receptor beta chain has just one count. This entry comes from a study of blood T cell repertoires in COVID-19. The table came from immunoSEQ multiplex PCR; TCRdb's copy has only in-frame clones and leaves some out. The repertoire has some 190,000 clones, 60% to 80% of them found once; the top ten carry 13% to 15%. Before they entered the study, exposed participants had met a COVID-19 case within 2 weeks. V was clipped by 5 bases and J by 5 bases; unmatched bases: 3. Germline-derived CDR1 and CDR2 are SGHAT and FQNNGV. This CDR3 contains 15 residues. Sequences were obtained from PBMCs or T cells enriched from blood (not recorded which). This rearrangement joins TRBV11-2 to TRBJ2-5; 15 nucleotides match TRBD2. This receptor was obtained from a man between 60 and 75 years old who had been exposed to COVID-19. The CDR3 spells CASSPGTSGRETQYF. CDR3 bases: TGTGCCAGCAGCCCTGGGACTAGCGGGAGGGAGACCCAGTACTTC. Filled out from reference TRBV11-2 and TRBJ2-5, the complete variable domain reads EAGVAQSPRYKIIEKRQSVAFWCNPISGHATLYWYQQILGQGPKLLIQFQNNGVVDDSQLPKDRFSAERLKGVDSTLKIQPAKLEDSAVYLCASSPGTSGRETQYFGPGTRLLVL.